This passage covers 22 T cell receptor beta chains from one sample sequenced in a study of T cells after yellow fever vaccination. TCRdb reprocessed the 5' RACE reads with MiXCR, giving one entry per CDR3 protein. The profile shows a few hundred thousand distinct CDR3 sequences, over 3.5% of them singletons. This specimen consisted of PBMCs, obtained 5 days after the yellow fever booster vaccination. The receptors were sampled from a man aged 18 to 35 who received the YFV17D yellow fever vaccine.

This clonotype has a handful of counts. V usage is TRBV5-1 and J usage is TRBJ2-5, with TRBD1 identical over 8 bases. In germline, CDR1 is SGHRS, CDR2 YFSETQ. Trimming cost V 0 bases and J 3 bases; bases outside gene matches: 4. The CDR3 has 15 residues. CDR3 protein: CASSLGQGMEETQYF. The CDR3 bases are TGCGCCAGCAGCTTGGGACAGGGGATGGAAGAGACCCAGTACTTC.

V usage is TRBV6-5 and J usage is TRBJ2-2; 8 bases fit TRBD1. The CDR3 has 16 residues. The junction had 11 bases not matched to a gene; V was cut back by 6 bases and J by 5 bases. Germline CDR1 reads MNHEY; CDR2 reads SVGAGI. CDR3 region: CASSRSWTGMTGELFF. The CDR3 region has the DNA TGTGCCAGCAGCCGGAGTTGGACAGGGATGACCGGGGAGCTGTTTTTT.

This clonotype was detected only a few times. The chain recombines TRBV20-1 with TRBJ1-4, with D unclear. The CDR3 has 14 amino acids. Trimming removed 6 bases from V and 10 bases from J, with 21 bases in between. Germline CDR1 DFQATT, CDR2 SNEGSKA (reference sequence). DNA for the CDR3: TGCAGTGCGTTGCAGGTTCTTAACAGTGGAAAACTGTTTTTT. Translation: CSALQVLNSGKLFF.

This clonotype was found many times. The chain is built from TRBV7-2 and TRBJ2-7; TRBD1 matches 7 bases. The CDR3 has 13 amino acids. Germline CDR1 is SGHTA and CDR2 is FQGNSA. The ends lost 3 bases at V and 2 bases at J; junction bases unmatched: 1. CDR3: CASSFDRAYEQYV. In DNA form, the CDR3 reads TGTGCCAGCAGCTTCGACAGGGCCTACGAGCAGTACGTC.

Many counts were recorded for this clonotype. The rearrangement uses TRBV5-1 and TRBJ1-2; D is possibly TRBD1 (6 bases). Per germline, CDR1 SGHRS and CDR2 YFSETQ. This CDR3 comprises 17 residues. V dropped 1 base and J dropped 1 base, with 17 bases sitting between them. The CDR3 sequence is CASSLSYRRGFNYGYTF. In DNA, the CDR3 is TGCGCCAGCAGCTTGAGTTACAGAAGGGGGTTTAACTATGGCTACACCTTC.

This clonotype was seen ten or more times. The chain combines TRBV7-8 with TRBJ1-1, with D unresolved. Germline assignment: CDR1 SGHVS and CDR2 FQNEAQ. This CDR3 has 13 amino acids. V was cut by 1 base and J by 4 bases, with 7 bases left in between. The CDR3 DNA sequence: TGTGCCAGCAGCTTAGTAGGGATCACTGAAGCTTTCTTT. It translates to CASSLVGITEAFF.

This clonotype was recorded at least ten times. This chain links TRBV6-5 with TRBJ2-1; possibly TRBD1 or TRBD2 for D (5 bases each). The CDR3 consists of 11 residues. Germline V gene sequence: CDR1 MNHEY, CDR2 SVGAGI. V was shortened by 6 bases and J by 12 bases, with 12 bases between the two germline ends. CDR3 protein: CASRTGPLQFF. Written as DNA, the CDR3 is TGTGCCAGCAGGACGGGGCCTTTGCAGTTCTTC.

The chain couples TRBV27 to TRBJ2-5; weak D call: TRBD2 (6 bases). Germline V CDR1 and CDR2: MNHEY, SMNVEV (reference sequence). The CDR3 totals 15 residues. Trimming cost V 4 bases and J 6 bases, with 18 bases left between them. CDR3 loop: CASSSYGTPMKTQYF. The CDR3 nucleotides read TGTGCCAGCAGTTCATACGGGACTCCCATGAAGACCCAGTACTTC.

V gene TRBV6-5 combines with J gene TRBJ1-2; 11 positions agree with TRBD1. CDR1 and CDR2 from the germline V gene are MNHEY and SVGAGI. The V segment lost 2 bases and the J segment 7 bases; nucleotides outside the gene matches: 6. This CDR3 contains 15 residues. CDR3 coding DNA: TGTGCCAGCAGTTACCGGGACAGGGGGACGGGTGGCTACACCTTC. This translates into CASSYRDRGTGGYTF.

This clonotype was counted at least ten times. CDR3 DNA sequence: TGTGCCAGCAGCTTAGGAGGATTGGGGCAGCCCCAGCATTTT. It codes for CASSLGGLGQPQHF. This chain joins TRBV7-2 and TRBJ1-5; no reliable D call. The CDR3 runs to 14 residues. Trimming shortened V by 1 base and J by 7 bases, and 11 bases separated the two germline ends. The germline V gene has CDR1 SGHTA and CDR2 FQGNSA.

This clonotype was seen more than once but under ten times. The chain employs TRBV20-1 and TRBJ2-2; D uncertain. The CDR3 covers 18 residues. V was shortened by 6 bases and J by 5 bases, with 28 bases between the two germline ends. The germline CDR1 and CDR2 sequences are DFQATT and SNEGSKA (reference sequence). CDR3 sequence reads: CSAARDVVRVQETGELFF. DNA for the CDR3: TGCAGTGCCGCTAGAGATGTTGTTCGGGTTCAGGAAACCGGGGAGCTGTTTTTT.

The chain's CDR3 is CSASFHTEAFF. CDR3 nucleotides: TGCAGTGCTAGTTTCCACACTGAAGCTTTCTTT. The V gene is TRBV20-1, the J gene TRBJ1-1; unclear D gene. The length of the CDR3 is 11 residues. The germline V and J ends were trimmed by 3 bases and 3 bases, with 5 bases remaining between them. CDR1 and CDR2 from the germline V gene are DFQATT and SNEGSKA (reference sequence).

There are many counts of this clonotype. The CDR3 DNA reads TGCGCCAGCAGCCAAGATTGGGTCAATTCACCCCTCCACTTT. Residues: CASSQDWVNSPLHF. J is TRBJ1-6 and V is TRBV4-3, with D unclear. CDR3 size: 14 residues. Germline V lookup: CDR1 LGHNA, CDR2 YSLEER. With 0 bases removed from V and 7 bases from J, the gap between germline ends came to 7 bases.

This clonotype has more than one count but fewer than ten. The V call is TRBV4-3, the J call TRBJ1-5, with D possibly being TRBD1 (5 bases). V lost 0 bases and J lost 3, with 9 bases in between. Germline-derived CDR1 and CDR2 are LGHNA and YSLEER. This CDR3 is built from 15 residues. CDR3 DNA: TGCGCCAGCAGCCAAGATTCAGGGCCCAATCAGCCCCAGCATTTT. This encodes CASSQDSGPNQPQHF.

This clonotype turned up a few times. The rearrangement links TRBV6-5 to TRBJ1-1; 10 nucleotides agree with TRBD1. This CDR3 is built from 16 residues. V shed 5 bases, J shed 1 base, and the junction held 7 bases outside the gene matches. CDR1 and CDR2 (germline): MNHEY, SVGAGI. The CDR3 reads CASSHGQGERNTEAFF. In nucleotides, the CDR3 is TGTGCCAGCAGTCACGGACAGGGGGAACGGAACACTGAAGCTTTCTTT.

The chain couples TRBV9 to TRBJ1-1, with 10 bases lining up with TRBD1. The V gene's germline CDR1 is SGDLS and CDR2 YYNGEE. The CDR3 length is 14 residues. V lost 2 bases and J lost 4; bases outside the gene matches: 2. The DNA for the CDR3 is TGTGCCAGCAGCGTGGACAGGGGGGGCACTGAAGCTTTCTTT. It yields the protein CASSVDRGGTEAFF.

The gene calls are TRBV19 and TRBJ2-7; 8 nucleotides agree with TRBD1. V gave up 5 bases and J gave up 4 bases; unmatched junction bases: 10. The CDR3 spans 15 residues. Germline CDR1 reads LNHDA; CDR2 reads SQIVND (reference sequence). CDR3 residues: CASSPTGTGLYEQYF. The CDR3 nucleotides read TGTGCCAGTAGTCCGACCGGGACAGGACTGTACGAGCAGTACTTC.

This clonotype has a handful of counts. The J gene is TRBJ2-3, the V gene TRBV27; 8 bases map to TRBD1. This CDR3 is 15 amino acids long. V dropped 5 bases and J dropped 2; count of bases not matched to a gene: 6. The germline V gene has CDR1 MNHEY and CDR2 SMNVEV (reference sequence). CDR3 in amino acids: CASSRYRGATDTQYF. In DNA, the CDR3 is TGTGCCAGCAGTAGATACAGGGGGGCCACAGATACGCAGTATTTT.

This clonotype was counted many times. CDR3 in DNA: TGTGCCAGCAGTAAATCAACCGGGACTCTCGATACGCAGTATTTT. It encodes CASSKSTGTLDTQYF. J is TRBJ2-3 and V is TRBV6-4; tentative D call: TRBD2 (6 bases). The V gene's germline CDR1 is MRHNA and CDR2 SNTAGT. The V end was cut by 5 bases, the J end by 6 bases, with 18 bases between. The CDR3 is made up of 15 amino acids.

This clonotype was counted many times. The chain employs TRBV5-1 and TRBJ1-6; weak D call: TRBD1 (5 bases). V lost 4 bases, J lost 0 bases, and 23 bases lay in between. Germline V gene sequence: CDR1 SGHRS, CDR2 YFSETQ. This CDR3 contains 20 residues. The CDR3 is CASSDPAWGSGRSYNSPLHF. In nucleotides, the CDR3 is TGCGCCAGCAGCGATCCGGCATGGGGCTCAGGACGCTCCTATAATTCACCCCTCCACTTT.

Only a few counts were recorded for this clonotype. The gene calls are TRBV4-3 and TRBJ1-4; 7 nucleotides line up with TRBD1. The CDR3 loop spans 15 amino acids. Germline CDR1 is LGHNA and CDR2 is YSLEER. Unmatched junction bases numbered 1, after V lost 3 bases and J lost 0 bases. CDR3 in amino acids: CASSHGTATNEKLFF. CDR3 bases: TGCGCCAGCAGCCACGGGACAGCAACTAATGAAAAACTGTTTTTT.

This chain connects TRBV6-5 to TRBJ2-5, with 8 positions matching TRBD1. J gave up 4 bases and V 4 bases, and 2 bases lay outside the gene matches. Germline loops: CDR1 MNHEY, CDR2 SVGAGI. The CDR3 extends over 13 amino acids. CDR3 nucleotides: TGTGCCAGCAGTTGGACAGGGTCAGAGACCCAGTACTTC. This gives the protein CASSWTGSETQYF.